One and the same sample provided the 21 T cell receptor beta chains below, sequenced in a study of cytomegalovirus exposure and HLA in healthy donors (dated by TCRdb to 2015 to 2018). The library was produced with the immunoSEQ multiplex PCR assay. The multiplex PCR relied on a mix of 60 forward primers for TCR Vbeta segments and 13 reverse primers for TCR Jbeta segments. Sourced from immuneACCESS, this table was stored by TCRdb with only in-frame sequences that have V and J called. A share of the clones is absent; for the studies checked, an unresolved V gene accounts for under half, and the remainder has no known explanation. For this sample there are about 98,000 clones; roughly three quarters appear just once. The leading ten clones occupy roughly 9.6% of the sample. The sample was PBMCs. The receptors derive from a male donor in good health and CMV-seropositive.

This clone was seen a few times. V gene TRBV28 combines with J gene TRBJ2-7; D is possibly TRBD2 (5 bases). The CDR3 loop spans 11 amino acids. Deletions cut 11 bases from V and 6 bases from J, with 14 bases between. CDR1 MDHEN and CDR2 SYDVKM come from the germline V gene. The DNA for the CDR3 is TGTGCCGCCATCGGAGGCGGCGAGCAGTACTTC. Translated, it gives CAAIGGGEQYF.

The gene calls are TRBV28 and TRBJ1-4; D not certain. Trimming left V 8 bases short and J 8 bases short, with 12 bases between. The germline V gene encodes CDR1 MDHEN and CDR2 SYDVKM. CDR3 length: 12 residues. The CDR3 DNA reads TGTGCCAGCGGCGGCGTTATGGAAAAACTGTTTTTT. Residues: CASGGVMEKLFF.

This clone was observed once. The chain recombines TRBV19 with TRBJ2-1, with 7 nucleotides matching TRBD2. Per germline, CDR1 LNHDA and CDR2 SQIVND (reference sequence). CDR3 length: 13 residues. Trimming at V came to 5 bases and at J to 9 bases, leaving 7 bases not matched to a gene. Here the CDR3 DNA reads TGTGCCAGTAGTGTTGGACTAGTAGCTGAGCAGTTCTTC. Encoded protein: CASSVGLVAEQFF. Based on the CDR3 plus reference TRBV19 and TRBJ2-1, the full variable domain is DGGITQSPKYLFRKEGQNVTLSCEQNLNHDAMYWYRQDPGQGLRLIYYSQIVNDFQKGDIAEGYSVSREKKESFPLTVTSAQKNPTAFYLCASSVGLVAEQFFGPGTRLTVL.

The chain combines TRBV28 with TRBJ2-7; D is unclear. Trimming pared 2 bases from V and 6 bases from J, leaving 8 bases between. Germline V gene lookup returns CDR1 MDHEN and CDR2 SYDVKM. CDR3 length: 12 amino acids. As DNA, the CDR3 is TGTGCCAGCAGTTTAAATTTGGCCGAGCAGTACTTC. It specifies CASSLNLAEQYF.

V and J are TRBV19 and TRBJ2-7; 12 positions agree with TRBD1. The trim removed 1 base at V and 2 bases at J, leaving 6 bases unmatched. This CDR3 is 17 amino acids long. Germline V gene lookup returns CDR1 LNHDA and CDR2 SQIVND (reference sequence). Written as DNA, the CDR3 is TGTGCCAGTAGTATAGGTGGGACAGGGGGCTCAACCTACGAGCAGTACTTC. This encodes CASSIGGTGGSTYEQYF. The variable domain in full, with the rest retrieved from reference TRBV19 and TRBJ2-7, is DGGITQSPKYLFRKEGQNVTLSCEQNLNHDAMYWYRQDPGQGLRLIYYSQIVNDFQKGDIAEGYSVSREKKESFPLTVTSAQKNPTAFYLCASSIGGTGGSTYEQYFGPGTRLTVT.

The chain couples TRBV6-1 to TRBJ1-1; D remains unclear. The V and J ends lost 5 bases and 2 bases respectively, with 15 bases between them. There are 15 residues in the CDR3. CDR1 MNHNS and CDR2 SASEGT come from the germline V gene. The CDR3 here is CASSLPLGRNTEAFF. The CDR3, as DNA: TGTGCCAGCAGTCTACCGCTGGGGAGAAACACTGAAGCTTTCTTT.

The chain uses TRBV15 and TRBJ2-5; D remains unclear. The CDR3 totals 12 residues. CDR1 and CDR2 from the germline V gene are LNHNV and YYDKDF (reference sequence). V lost 0 bases and J lost 4, with 3 bases in between. Here the CDR3 reads CATSRDRETQYF. The CDR3 DNA sequence: TGTGCCACCAGCAGAGATCGAGAGACCCAGTACTTC.

A few counts support this clone. The chain recombines TRBV7-9 with TRBJ2-2, with TRBD1 as a possible D gene (6 bases). This CDR3 has 17 residues. Between the trimmed V and J ends, which lost 5 bases and 0 bases, there was a span of 16 bases. Germline assignment: CDR1 SEHNR and CDR2 FQNEAQ (reference sequence). The CDR3 spells CASSPDRHNTNTGELFF. As DNA, the CDR3 is TGTGCCAGCAGCCCCGACAGGCATAACACGAACACCGGGGAGCTGTTTTTT.

This chain links TRBV27 with TRBJ2-7; TRBD1 agrees at 8 bases. V was pared by 2 bases and J by 2 bases, with 5 bases of the junction left unmatched. Germline loops: CDR1 MNHEY, CDR2 SMNVEV (reference sequence). This CDR3 spans 15 amino acids. The DNA of the CDR3 is TGTGCCAGCAGTTTAGACAGGGGTATGACCTACGAGCAGTACTTC. This gives the protein CASSLDRGMTYEQYF.

The chain links TRBV7-9 to TRBJ2-3; TRBD2 aligns across 8 bases. Germline V gene data show CDR1 as SEHNR and CDR2 as FQNEAQ (reference sequence). This CDR3 is 16 amino acids long. After removal of 6 bases from V and 3 bases from J, the junction contained 11 bases not matched to a gene. The CDR3 sequence is CASSSYAGGETDTQYF. In DNA form, the CDR3 reads TGTGCCAGCAGTTCCTATGCGGGGGGCGAAACAGATACGCAGTATTTT.

The chain recombines TRBV28 with TRBJ2-7, with D maybe TRBD2 (6 bases). The CDR3 loop spans 14 amino acids. Trimming removed 7 bases from V and 3 bases from J, with 16 bases in between. CDR1 is MDHEN, CDR2 SYDVKM, per germline. CDR3 loop: CASTPQRVGYEQYF. CDR3 DNA sequence: TGTGCCAGCACCCCTCAGCGGGTGGGCTACGAGCAGTACTTC.

A note on this clone: Mismatch with germline at one junction end may stem from a read error. The chain recombines TRBV5-1 with TRBJ2-6; TRBD2 agrees at 8 bases. The germline gives CDR1 SGHRS, CDR2 YFSETQ. The CDR3 runs 19 residues. The CDR3 DNA is TGCGCCAGCAGCTTGGCCGGGGGGGCGCATGAATCTGGGGCCAACGGCCTGACTTTC. It specifies CASSLAGGAHESGANGLTF.

V usage is TRBV20-1 and J usage is TRBJ2-1; the D is unclear. The CDR3 is made up of 10 amino acids. Trimming cost V 7 bases and J 8 bases, with 9 bases left between them. In germline, CDR1 is DFQATT, CDR2 SNEGSKA (reference sequence). Here the CDR3 reads CSVRVHEQFF. Here the CDR3 DNA reads TGCAGTGTTCGCGTCCATGAGCAGTTCTTC.

The rearrangement links TRBV7-9 to TRBJ2-1; 7 bases are shared with TRBD2. CDR3 length equals 16 residues. Germline lookup yields CDR1 SEHNR and CDR2 FQNEAQ (reference sequence). V lost 5 bases, J lost 0 bases, and 7 bases stayed unmatched. The CDR3 sequence is CASSLTLAASYNEQFF. In DNA, the CDR3 is TGTGCCAGCAGCCTTACCCTAGCGGCCTCCTACAATGAGCAGTTCTTC.

This chain joins TRBV5-4 and TRBJ2-3, with D possibly being TRBD2 (6 bases). The V end was cut by 1 base, the J end by 12 bases, with 12 bases between. The CDR3 covers 12 residues. Germline V CDR1 and CDR2: SGHNT, YYREEE (reference sequence). This CDR3 is CASSLFGTPQYF. DNA of the CDR3: TGTGCCAGCAGCTTGTTTGGGACTCCCCAGTATTTT.

This clone showed up just a few times. The chain joins TRBV7-9 to TRBJ2-7; weak D call: TRBD1 (5 bases). The CDR3 totals 15 residues. Trimming left V 1 base short and J 4 bases short, with 14 bases between. Germline CDR1 and CDR2: SEHNR and FQNEAQ (reference sequence). As DNA, the CDR3 is TGTGCCAGCAGCTTAGAGGGTTCAAGGGGATACGAGCAGTACTTC. Its translation: CASSLEGSRGYEQYF.

The V gene is TRBV7-9, the J gene TRBJ1-1; possible D gene TRBD1, 5 bases. The V gene lost 6 bases and the J gene lost 1 base, with 18 bases spanning the gap. The V gene's germline CDR1 is SEHNR and CDR2 FQNEAQ (reference sequence). The CDR3 loop spans 16 amino acids. The CDR3, as DNA: TGTGCCAGCAGTTTGCTGGGGCCGACGGGGAACACTGAAGCTTTCTTT. Translating gives CASSLLGPTGNTEAFF. Based on the CDR3 plus reference TRBV7-9 and TRBJ1-1, the full variable domain is DTGVSQNPRHKITKRGQNVTFRCDPISEHNRLYWYRQTLGQGPEFLTYFQNEAQLEKSRLLSDRFSAERPKGSFSTLEIQRTEQGDSAMYLCASSLLGPTGNTEAFFGQGTRLTVV.

This chain links TRBV11-3 with TRBJ1-1; 7 bases agree with TRBD1. The germline V gene encodes CDR1 SGHNT and CDR2 YENEEA. The CDR3 has 13 residues. V lost 5 bases to trimming and J lost 11 bases; unmatched junction nucleotides: 11. The CDR3 loop reads CASSRTGDSRAFF. CDR3 nucleotide sequence: TGTGCCAGCAGCCGGACAGGCGATAGTCGGGCTTTCTTT.

This clone appeared a few times. The chain recombines TRBV6-5 with TRBJ1-2, with D perhaps matching TRBD1 (6 bases). V lost 0 bases, J lost 8 bases, and 10 bases lay in between. CDR3 length: 13 residues. CDR1 is MNHEY and CDR2 is SVGAGI in the germline V gene. In DNA form, the CDR3 reads TGTGCCAGCAGTTACTCGACAGGCGGCGGCTACACCTTC. Amino acids: CASSYSTGGGYTF.

This chain joins TRBV27 and TRBJ2-5; TRBD1 aligns across 9 bases. Germline V gene lookup returns CDR1 MNHEY and CDR2 SMNVEV (reference sequence). V was pared by 5 bases and J by 5 bases, with 9 bases of the junction left unmatched. The CDR3 length is 15 residues. The CDR3 protein is CASSPRQGVGETQYF. CDR3 nucleotide sequence: TGTGCCAGCAGTCCACGACAGGGGGTAGGGGAGACCCAGTACTTC.

In its sample, this clone was seen once. The chain recombines TRBV27 with TRBJ2-7, with 11 bases lining up with TRBD2. This CDR3 is built from 18 residues. V shed 2 bases, J shed 2 bases, and the junction held 11 bases outside the gene matches. The germline CDR1 and CDR2 sequences are MNHEY and SMNVEV (reference sequence). The CDR3 bases are TGTGCCAGCAGTTTACGTTACCCCCTAGCGGGAGGCGCCTACGAGCAGTACTTC. Residues: CASSLRYPLAGGAYEQYF.